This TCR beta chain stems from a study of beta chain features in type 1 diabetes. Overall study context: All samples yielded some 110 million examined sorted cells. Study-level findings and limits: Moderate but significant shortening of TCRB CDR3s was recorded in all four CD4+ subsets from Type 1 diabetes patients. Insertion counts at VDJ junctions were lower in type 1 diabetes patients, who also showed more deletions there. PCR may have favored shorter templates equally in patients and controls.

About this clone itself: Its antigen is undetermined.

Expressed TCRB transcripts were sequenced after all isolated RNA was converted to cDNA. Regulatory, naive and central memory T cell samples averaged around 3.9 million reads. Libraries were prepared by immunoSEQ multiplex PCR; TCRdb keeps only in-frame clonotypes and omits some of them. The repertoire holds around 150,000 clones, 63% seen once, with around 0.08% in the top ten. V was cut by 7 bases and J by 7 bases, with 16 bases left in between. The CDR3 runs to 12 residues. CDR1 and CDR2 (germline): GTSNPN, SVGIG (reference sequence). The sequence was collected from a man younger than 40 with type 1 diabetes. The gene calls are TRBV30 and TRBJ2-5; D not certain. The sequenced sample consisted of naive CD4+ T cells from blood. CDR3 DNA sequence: TGTGCCTTCGACCTAACCATGGGGACCCAGTACTTC. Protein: CAFDLTMGTQYF.